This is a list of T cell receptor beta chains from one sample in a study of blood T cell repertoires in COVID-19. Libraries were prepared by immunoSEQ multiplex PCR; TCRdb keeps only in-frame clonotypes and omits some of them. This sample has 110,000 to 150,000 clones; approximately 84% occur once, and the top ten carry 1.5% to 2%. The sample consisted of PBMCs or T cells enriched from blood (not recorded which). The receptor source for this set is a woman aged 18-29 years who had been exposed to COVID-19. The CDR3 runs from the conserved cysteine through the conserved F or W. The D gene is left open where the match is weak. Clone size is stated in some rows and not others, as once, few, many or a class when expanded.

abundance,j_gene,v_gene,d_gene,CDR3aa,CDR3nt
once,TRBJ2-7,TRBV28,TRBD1,CASSPRQGAREQYF,TGTGCCAGCAGTCCACGACAGGGGGCGCGTGAGCAGTACTTC
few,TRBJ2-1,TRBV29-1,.,CSGRTVFNGDEQFF,TGCAGCGGACGAACAGTGTTCAACGGGGATGAGCAGTTCTTC
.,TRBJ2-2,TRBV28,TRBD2,CASSASGGEIGELFF,TGTGCCAGCAGTGCCTCGGGGGGGGAGATCGGGGAGCTGTTTTTT
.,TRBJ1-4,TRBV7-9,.,CASSLAVGQPNEKLFF,TGTGCCAGCAGCTTAGCGGTCGGACAGCCTAATGAAAAACTGTTTTTT
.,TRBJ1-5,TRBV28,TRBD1,CASSAGQGVQPQHF,TGTGCCAGCAGTGCGGGACAGGGCGTTCAGCCCCAGCATTTT
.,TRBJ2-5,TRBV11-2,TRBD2,CASSLGRLAGAGTQYF,TGTGCCAGCAGCTTAGGGAGACTAGCGGGGGCCGGGACCCAGTACTTC
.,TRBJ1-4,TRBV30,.,CAWSGQEDLNEKLFF,TGTGCCTGGAGTGGCCAGGAGGACCTAAATGAAAAACTGTTTTTT
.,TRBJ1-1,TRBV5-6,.,CASSSRQPEAFF,TGTGCCAGCAGCTCAAGACAGCCTGAAGCTTTCTTT
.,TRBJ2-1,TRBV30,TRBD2,CAWSVETGGPDEQFF,TGTGCCTGGAGTGTTGAGACGGGAGGGCCAGATGAGCAGTTCTTC
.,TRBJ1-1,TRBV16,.,CASSQAGFEAFF,TGTGCCAGCAGCCAAGCGGGGTTCGAAGCTTTCTTT
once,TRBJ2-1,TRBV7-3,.,CASSRLTGAYNEQFF,TGTGCCAGCAGCCGCCTTACGGGGGCCTACAATGAGCAGTTCTTC
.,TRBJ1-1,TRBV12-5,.,CASATVVVVNTEAFF,TGTGCTAGTGCCACGGTCGTGGTGGTGAACACTGAAGCTTTCTTT
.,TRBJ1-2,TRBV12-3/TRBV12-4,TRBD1,CASSRQGEGGYTF,TGTGCCAGCAGTCGGCAGGGGGAAGGGGGCTACACCTTC
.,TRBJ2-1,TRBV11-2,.,CASSPAGFGDEQFF,TGTGCCAGCAGCCCGGCGGGATTTGGCGATGAGCAGTTCTTC
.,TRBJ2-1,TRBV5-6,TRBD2,CASSGTSGIFEQFF,TGTGCCAGCAGCGGGACTAGCGGGATATTTGAGCAGTTCTTC
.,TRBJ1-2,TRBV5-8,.,CASSLGGLVGSGNGYTF,TGTGCCAGCAGCTTGGGGGGCCTGGTTGGCAGTGGCAACGGCTACACCTTC
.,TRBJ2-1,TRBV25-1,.,CASGEPQQFF,TGTGCCAGCGGGGAGCCTCAGCAGTTCTTC
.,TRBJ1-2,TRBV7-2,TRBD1,CASSQDRATFYGYTF,TGTGCCAGCAGCCAGGACAGGGCGACGTTCTATGGCTACACCTTC
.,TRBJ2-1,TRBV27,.,CASSFSRVEEQFF,TGTGCCAGCAGTTTTTCGAGGGTCGAAGAGCAGTTCTTC
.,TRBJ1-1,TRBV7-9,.,CASMASRTVVNTEAFF,TGTGCCAGCATGGCTTCTCGGACAGTAGTAAACACTGAAGCTTTCTTT
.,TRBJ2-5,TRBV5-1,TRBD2,CASSSGTSGSRETQYF,TGCGCCAGCAGCTCAGGGACTAGCGGGAGTCGGGAGACCCAGTACTTC
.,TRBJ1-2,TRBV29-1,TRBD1,CSVEEPTGVGGYTF,TGCAGCGTTGAGGAACCGACAGGGGTGGGTGGCTACACCTTC
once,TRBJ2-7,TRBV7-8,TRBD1,CASSLVRDRAYEQYF,TGTGCCAGCAGCTTAGTCCGGGACAGGGCCTACGAGCAGTACTTC
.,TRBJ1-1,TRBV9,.,CASSVGTPNTEAFF,TGTGCCAGCAGCGTAGGGACACCCAACACTGAAGCTTTCTTT
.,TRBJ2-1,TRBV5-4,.,CASSLPDDTSNEQFF,TGTGCCAGCAGCTTGCCTGACGATACTAGCAATGAGCAGTTCTTC
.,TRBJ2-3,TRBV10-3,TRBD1,CAISDRKDRGPADTQYF,TGTGCCATCAGTGATAGGAAGGACAGGGGCCCTGCAGATACGCAGTATTTT
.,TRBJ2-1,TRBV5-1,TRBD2,CASSLAPGLALNEQFF,TGCGCCAGCAGCTTGGCCCCTGGACTAGCGCTCAATGAGCAGTTCTTC
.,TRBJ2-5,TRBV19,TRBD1,CATAGTGGQETQYF,TGTGCCACTGCGGGGACAGGGGGCCAAGAGACCCAGTACTTC
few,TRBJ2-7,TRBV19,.,CASSSLRGGTTSYEQYF,TGTGCCAGTAGTTCTCTCCGGGGCGGGACCACCTCCTACGAGCAGTACTTC
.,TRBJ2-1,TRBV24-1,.,CATSDSAVYNEQFF,TGTGCCACCAGTGATTCCGCGGTCTACAATGAGCAGTTCTTC
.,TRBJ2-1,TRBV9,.,CASSAGPPSNEQFF,TGTGCCAGCAGTGCGGGACCGCCGAGCAATGAGCAGTTCTTC
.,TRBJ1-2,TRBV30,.,CALPTGNYGYTF,TGTGCCCTCCCTACAGGGAACTATGGCTACACCTTC
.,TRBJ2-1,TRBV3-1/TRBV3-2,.,CASSQDRRDYNEQFF,TGTGCCAGCAGCCAAGACCGGCGGGACTACAATGAGCAGTTCTTC
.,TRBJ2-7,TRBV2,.,CASSEITYEQYF,TGTGCCAGCAGCGAGATCACCTACGAGCAGTACTTC
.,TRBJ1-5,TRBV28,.,CASTLGGASPQHF,TGTGCCAGCACTCTTGGAGGAGCCTCGCCCCAGCATTTT
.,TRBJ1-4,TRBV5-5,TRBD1,CASSTGTGKLFF,TGTGCCAGCAGCACCGGGACAGGGAAACTGTTTTTT
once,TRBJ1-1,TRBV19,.,CASSAAGRTTEAFF,TGTGCCAGTAGTGCCGCAGGGAGGACCACTGAAGCTTTCTTT
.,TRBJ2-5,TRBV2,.,CASSRSEGQETQYF,TGTGCCAGCAGTAGAAGTGAGGGCCAAGAGACCCAGTACTTC
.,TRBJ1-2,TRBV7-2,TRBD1,CASSLGQRYGYTF,TGTGCCAGCAGCCTGGGACAGCGCTATGGCTACACCTTC
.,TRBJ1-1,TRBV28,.,CASSLVWGAHREAFF,TGTGCCAGCAGTTTAGTATGGGGCGCCCATCGCGAAGCTTTCTTT
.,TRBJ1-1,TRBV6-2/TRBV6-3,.,CASSKSTGLPEAFF,TGTGCCAGCAGTAAATCTACAGGGCTTCCCGAAGCTTTCTTT
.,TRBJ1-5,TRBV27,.,CASGVRQPQHF,TGTGCCAGCGGAGTGAGGCAGCCCCAGCATTTT
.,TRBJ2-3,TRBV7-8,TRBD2,CASSLGLAGDSYTQYF,TGTGCCAGCAGCTTAGGTCTAGCGGGGGACTCTTATACGCAGTATTTT
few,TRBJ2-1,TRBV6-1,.,CASSERWDSLIREQFF,TGTGCCAGCAGTGAGCGGTGGGACTCATTAATTCGTGAGCAGTTCTTC
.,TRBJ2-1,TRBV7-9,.,CASSVSGTLNEQFF,TGTGCCAGCAGCGTATCTGGGACTCTCAATGAGCAGTTCTTC
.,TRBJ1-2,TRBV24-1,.,CATSRGPLYGYTF,TGTGCCACCAGCAGGGGACCTCTCTATGGCTACACCTTC
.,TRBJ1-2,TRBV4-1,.,CASSQDRNRDVYGYTF,TGCGCCAGCAGCCAAGATCGGAACAGGGATGTCTATGGCTACACCTTC
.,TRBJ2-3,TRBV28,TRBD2,CASAPNLAGTDTQYF,TGTGCCAGCGCGCCCAATCTAGCGGGCACAGATACGCAGTATTTT
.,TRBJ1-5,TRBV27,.,CASSLWGGQPQHF,TGTGCCAGCAGTTTATGGGGGGGTCAGCCCCAGCATTTT
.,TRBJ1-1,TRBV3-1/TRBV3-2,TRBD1,CASHRKGGGTEAFF,TGTGCCAGCCACCGTAAAGGGGGCGGCACTGAAGCTTTCTTT
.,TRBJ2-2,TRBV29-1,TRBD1,CSVGGQGLNTGELFF,TGCAGCGTTGGGGGACAGGGGTTAAACACCGGGGAGCTGTTTTTT
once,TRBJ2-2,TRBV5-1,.,CASEVTGELFF,TGCGCCAGCGAGGTTACCGGGGAGCTGTTTTTT
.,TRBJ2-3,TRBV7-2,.,CASSLRSQRVLPDTQYF,TGTGCCAGCAGCTTAAGATCCCAGCGGGTCTTGCCGGATACGCAGTATTTT
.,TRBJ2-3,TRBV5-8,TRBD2,CASSSRTSTQYF,TGTGCCAGCAGCTCGAGGACTAGCACGCAGTATTTT
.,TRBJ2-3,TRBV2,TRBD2,CASSREVAGGHTQYF,TGTGCCAGCAGTAGGGAGGTAGCGGGAGGCCATACGCAGTATTTT
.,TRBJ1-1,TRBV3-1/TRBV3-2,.,CASSQTGGPTEAFF,TGTGCCAGCAGCCAAACCGGGGGACCCACTGAAGCTTTCTTT
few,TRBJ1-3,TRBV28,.,CASSFAGNTIYF,TGTGCCAGCAGTTTCGCTGGAAACACCATATATTTT
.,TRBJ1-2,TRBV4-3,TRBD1,CASSQEADRATDYGYTF,TGCGCCAGCAGCCAAGAAGCTGACAGGGCCACGGACTATGGCTACACCTTC
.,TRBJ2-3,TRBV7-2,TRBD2,CASKAASGRLDTQYF,TGTGCCAGCAAGGCGGCTAGCGGGAGGTTAGATACGCAGTATTTT
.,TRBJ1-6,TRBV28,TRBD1,CASRETGGAGSPLHF,TGTGCCAGCAGGGAGACAGGGGGCGCAGGTTCACCCCTCCACTTT